This T cell receptor beta chain is from a study of blood T cells in healthy people across ages. Alongside a J-beta primer mix, a sample-barcoded 5' primer served in a second PCR lasting roughly 7 to 11 cycles. Tagging of each cDNA molecule was performed by a template-switch adaptor with 12 random nucleotides. Each CDR3 protein is one row after TCRdb ran MiXCR on the 5' RACE reads. The sample consists of some 550,000 distinct CDR3 sequences, 40% to 55% of them appearing once. This clonotype was seen a handful of times. There are 16 residues in the CDR3. V lost 0 bases to trimming and J lost 1 base, with 10 bases between them. Germline V gene lookup returns CDR1 DFQATT and CDR2 SNEGSKA (reference sequence).

The chain joins TRBV20-1 to TRBJ1-6, with a possible D match to TRBD1 (6 bases). The origin of this receptor is a man older than 75 in good health. Material for sequencing was blood. The CDR3 DNA reads as TGCAGTGCTAGAGATAGAGGACAGTCCTATAATTCACCCCTCCACTTT. Translating it yields CSARDRGQSYNSPLHF.